The 15 T cell receptor beta chains listed next were all sequenced from one sample in a study of T cell responses to AZD1222 COVID-19 vaccine. Only in-frame clones appear in the TCRdb table, and some are missing; sequencing was by immunoSEQ multiplex PCR. The table includes 120,000 to 150,000 clones, roughly four fifths detected once. Sequencing was performed on peripheral blood, taken on day 0 of MenACWY control vaccination. The receptors were gathered from an adult in good health.

The CDR3 loop reads CASSIVDTDYGYTF. As DNA, the CDR3 is TGTGCCAGTAGTATTGTCGACACCGACTATGGCTACACCTTC. The J gene is TRBJ1-2, the V gene TRBV19, with no clear D. V dropped 3 bases and J dropped 3 bases, with 11 bases sitting between them. Germline V gene lookup returns CDR1 LNHDA and CDR2 SQIVND (reference sequence). This CDR3 comprises 14 residues.

V is TRBV7-9 and J is TRBJ2-1; either TRBD1 or TRBD2 may supply D (6 bases each). The CDR3 is made up of 19 amino acids. V was trimmed by 2 bases and J by 0 bases, leaving 20 bases between them. The germline V gene has CDR1 SEHNR and CDR2 FQNEAQ (reference sequence). CDR3 in amino acids: CASSLLGAAGTSSYNEQFF. In DNA, the CDR3 is TGTGCCAGCAGCTTATTGGGGGCAGCGGGTACGAGCTCCTACAATGAGCAGTTCTTC. The whole variable domain, remainder taken from reference TRBV7-9 and TRBJ2-1, is DTGVSQNPRHKITKRGQNVTFRCDPISEHNRLYWYRQTLGQGPEFLTYFQNEAQLEKSRLLSDRFSAERPKGSFSTLEIQRTEQGDSAMYLCASSLLGAAGTSSYNEQFFGPGTRLTVL.

This sequence joins TRBV6-5 and TRBJ1-2; 8 bases map to TRBD1. CDR3 size: 14 residues. V lost 5 bases to trimming and J lost 2 bases; unmatched junction nucleotides: 4. Germline V CDR1 and CDR2: MNHEY, SVGAGI. CDR3 region: CASSPRTGNYGYTF. In nucleotides, the CDR3 is TGTGCCAGCAGTCCTAGGACAGGGAACTATGGCTACACCTTC.

CDR3 coding DNA: TGTGCCAGCTCACTCCAAGAGACCCAGTACTTC. Its protein product is CASSLQETQYF. The chain is built from TRBV18 and TRBJ2-5; no reliable D call. The V gene's germline CDR1 is KGHSH and CDR2 LQKENI. V dropped 4 bases and J dropped 1 base, with 1 base sitting between them. CDR3 length: 11 amino acids.

V usage is TRBV12-3 or TRBV12-4 and J usage is TRBJ1-2; no definite D call. This CDR3 region has 11 residues. V was trimmed by 3 bases and J by 8 bases, leaving 7 bases between them. This CDR3 reads CASSFTGGYTF. CDR3 DNA sequence: TGTGCCAGCAGTTTTACGGGGGGCTACACCTTC.

The V and J genes are TRBV10-3 and TRBJ1-5; D gene unclear. This CDR3 contains 12 residues. Germline V lookup: CDR1 ENHRY, CDR2 SYGVKD. Trimming stripped 8 bases from V and 5 bases from J, with 10 bases between. CDR3 nucleotide sequence: TGTGCCATCGCGAGCGGGGATCAGCCCCAGCATTTT. Its translation is CAIASGDQPQHF.

The chain uses TRBV29-1 and TRBJ2-6; 8 bases are a match to TRBD1. CDR1 SQVTM and CDR2 ANQGSEA come from the germline V gene. V lost 3 bases and J lost 5; bases outside the gene matches: 3. This CDR3 is 14 amino acids long. As DNA, the CDR3 is TGCAGCGTTGAGGACAGGGTAAGGGCCAACGTCCTGACTTTC. This gives the protein CSVEDRVRANVLTF.

The chain employs TRBV5-4 and TRBJ1-3; D might be TRBD1 (6 bases). The germline V and J ends were trimmed by 0 bases and 0 bases, with 13 bases remaining between them. The CDR3 length is 17 residues. Germline CDR1 is SGHNT and CDR2 is YYREEE (reference sequence). CDR3 region: CASSLGTRDISGNTIYF. The CDR3 coding sequence is TGTGCCAGCAGCTTGGGGACCCGGGACATCTCTGGAAACACCATATATTTT.

The chain links TRBV5-6 to TRBJ1-5; 9 bases fit TRBD1. Germline CDR1 reads SGHDT; CDR2 reads YYEEEE. J gave up 6 bases and V 2 bases, and 9 bases lay outside the gene matches. The CDR3 has 16 residues. DNA of the CDR3: TGTGCCAGCAGCTTAGGGGGACAGGGTTTATTTCAGCCCCAGCATTTT. This codes for CASSLGGQGLFQPQHF.

The chain employs TRBV5-6 and TRBJ2-3; possible D gene TRBD2, 5 bases. The CDR3 runs to 14 residues. Germline CDR1 SGHDT, CDR2 YYEEEE. V dropped 4 bases and J dropped 6 bases, with 15 bases sitting between them. In DNA form, the CDR3 reads TGTGCCAGCAGCCGTCGGGGAGCGCAGGATACGCAGTATTTT. It codes for CASSRRGAQDTQYF.

This rearrangement joins TRBV5-6 to TRBJ1-3; possible D gene TRBD1, 5 bases. CDR3 length: 15 amino acids. Germline values: CDR1 SGHDT, CDR2 YYEEEE. Trimming took off 0 bases at V and 0 bases at J, with 7 bases between the two ends. CDR3 DNA sequence: TGTGCCAGCAGCTTGGGACAGAACTCTGGAAACACCATATATTTT. Encoded protein: CASSLGQNSGNTIYF.

The chain employs TRBV7-2 and TRBJ1-1; possible D gene TRBD1, 6 bases. Trimming took 1 base from V and 0 from J, leaving 9 bases between them. This CDR3 region has 15 residues. Germline V gene sequence: CDR1 SGHTA, CDR2 FQGNSA. This chain's CDR3 is CASSLGAGVNTEAFF. The CDR3 DNA reads TGTGCCAGCAGCTTAGGGGCAGGGGTGAACACTGAAGCTTTCTTT.

The chain has TRBV11-3 and TRBJ2-3; 8 positions agree with TRBD2. J gave up 2 bases and V 4 bases, and 5 bases lay outside the gene matches. This CDR3 comprises 15 residues. The V gene's germline CDR1 is SGHNT and CDR2 YENEEA. CDR3 sequence reads: CASSSRGANTDTQYF. The CDR3 DNA reads TGTGCCAGCAGCTCGCGGGGGGCCAACACAGATACGCAGTATTTT.

The V call is TRBV10-2, the J call TRBJ2-7, with D perhaps being TRBD1 or TRBD2 (5 bases each). The CDR3 has 22 residues. The V end lost 3 bases, the J end lost 4 bases, and 37 bases lay between the germline ends. The germline V gene has CDR1 WSHSY and CDR2 SAAADI. Here the CDR3 reads CASSDPPGYLGASPLRAYEQYF. CDR3 coding DNA: TGCGCCAGCAGTGACCCGCCCGGGTACCTTGGGGCTAGCCCCCTTAGAGCATACGAGCAGTACTTC.

This chain links TRBV12-3 or TRBV12-4 with TRBJ1-5; D gene unclear. Trimming removed 1 base at V and 5 bases at J, with 3 bases between. CDR3 length equals 12 residues. CDR3 sequence reads: CASSLVHQPQHF. As DNA, the CDR3 is TGTGCCAGCAGTTTAGTTCATCAGCCCCAGCATTTT.